The 18 T cell receptor beta chains below were found in one sample sequenced in a study of hypomethylating agent response in myelodysplastic syndrome. Sequenced by immunoSEQ multiplex PCR; TCRdb stores in-frame clones only, minus some. Of around 6,100 clones in the sample, approximately 78% were seen once. This specimen was bone marrow, taken before or after starting hypomethylating agent treatment for myelodysplastic syndrome (not recorded which). These receptors all come from a human donor with myelodysplastic syndrome.

The chain is built from TRBV5-6 and TRBJ2-7; TRBD1 or TRBD2 may be the D gene (6 bases each). The CDR3 is made up of 12 amino acids. Germline CDR1 reads SGHDT; CDR2 reads YYEEEE. Between the trimmed V and J ends, which lost 4 bases and 7 bases, there was a span of 12 bases. CDR3 amino acids: CASSRGLGEQYF. As DNA, the CDR3 is TGTGCCAGCAGCCGGGGGCTGGGGGAGCAGTACTTC.

The gene calls are TRBV5-1 and TRBJ1-2, with 8 bases matching TRBD1. CDR1 is SGHRS and CDR2 is YFSETQ in the germline V gene. This CDR3 spans 15 amino acids. Trimming at V came to 4 bases and at J to 4 bases, leaving 9 bases not matched to a gene. The CDR3 bases are TGCGCCAGCAGCACGGACAGGGATCCGTCCTATGGCTACACCTTC. Translation gives CASSTDRDPSYGYTF.

This rearrangement joins TRBV27 to TRBJ1-6; TRBD1 agrees at 7 bases. Germline V gives CDR1 MNHEY, CDR2 SMNVEV (reference sequence). J gave up 0 bases and V 5 bases, and 7 bases lay outside the gene matches. The CDR3 sequence is 17 residues long. CDR3 in DNA: TGTGCCAGCAGTCTAGGACAGGTCTACTCCTATAATTCACCCCTCCACTTT. Amino acid sequence: CASSLGQVYSYNSPLHF.

The chain joins TRBV5-1 to TRBJ2-1; D is unresolved. Trimming pared 0 bases from V and 0 bases from J, leaving 10 bases between. Germline values: CDR1 SGHRS, CDR2 YFSETQ. The CDR3 totals 16 residues. CDR3 amino acids: CASSLAGPSSYNEQFF. CDR3 DNA: TGCGCCAGCAGCTTGGCAGGTCCAAGCTCCTACAATGAGCAGTTCTTC.

V gene TRBV6-6 combines with J gene TRBJ1-5, with D unclear. Trimming cost V 4 bases and J 8 bases, with 12 bases left between them. Germline CDR1 MNHNY, CDR2 SVGAGI (reference sequence). This CDR3 comprises 13 residues. This chain's CDR3 is CASSFERAKPQHF. DNA of the CDR3: TGTGCCAGCAGTTTTGAGAGGGCAAAGCCCCAGCATTTT.

The rearrangement joins TRBV19 to TRBJ1-2; the match to TRBD1 covers 12 bases. The V gene end was trimmed by 3 bases and the J gene end by 3 bases; junction bases not matched to a gene: 11. This CDR3 spans 18 amino acids. Germline CDR1 LNHDA, CDR2 SQIVND (reference sequence). The CDR3 DNA follows: TGTGCCAGTAGTATCGATGGGACAGGGGGCCCCATGGACTATGGCTACACCTTC. It is translated as CASSIDGTGGPMDYGYTF.

The chain joins TRBV15 to TRBJ1-5; no reliable D call. Trimming stripped 0 bases from V and 0 bases from J, with 6 bases between. The germline V gene encodes CDR1 LNHNV and CDR2 YYDKDF (reference sequence). This CDR3 comprises 15 residues. CDR3 DNA: TGTGCCACCAGCAGAGATCCCACTAGCAATCAGCCCCAGCATTTT. It is translated as CATSRDPTSNQPQHF.

In its sample, this clone was seen a few times. As DNA, the CDR3 is TGTGCCAGCAGTACGACAGGGTTCGAGCAGTACTTC. Translated, it gives CASSTTGFEQYF. V gene TRBV2 combines with J gene TRBJ2-7, with 7 bases fitting TRBD1. Germline CDR1 SNHLY, CDR2 FYNNEI. V lost 5 bases, J lost 6 bases, and 4 bases stayed unmatched. The CDR3 loop spans 12 amino acids.

V usage is TRBV5-4 and J usage is TRBJ2-4; tentative D call: TRBD1 (5 bases). This CDR3 is built from 15 residues. CDR1 and CDR2 (germline): SGHNT, YYREEE (reference sequence). Trimming cost V 3 bases and J 3 bases, with 13 bases left between them. The DNA for the CDR3 is TGTGCCAGCAGCTACTGGGGCCTGGACAAAAACATTCAGTACTTC. Protein: CASSYWGLDKNIQYF. Full variable domain (rest looked up from reference TRBV5-4 and TRBJ2-4): ETGVTQSPTHLIKTRGQQVTLRCSSQSGHNTVSWYQQALGQGPQFIFQYYREEENGRGNFPPRFSGLQFPNYSSELNVNALELDDSALYLCASSYWGLDKNIQYFGAGTRLSVL.

The chain uses TRBV5-4 and TRBJ2-3; unclear D gene. The germline CDR1 and CDR2 sequences are SGHNT and YYREEE (reference sequence). CDR3 length: 13 residues. Trimming took 0 bases from V and 1 from J, leaving 3 bases between them. CDR3: CASSLVGTDTQYF. The CDR3 DNA reads TGTGCCAGCAGCTTGGTGGGCACAGATACGCAGTATTTT.

The V gene is TRBV2, the J gene TRBJ1-1; the D gene is possibly TRBD1 (5 bases). This CDR3 contains 14 residues. V lost 6 bases, J lost 3 bases, and 14 bases lay in between. CDR1 SNHLY and CDR2 FYNNEI come from the germline V gene. Here the CDR3 reads CASRGTTRYTEAFF. CDR3 DNA sequence: TGTGCCAGCAGGGGGACCACTCGGTACACTGAAGCTTTCTTT.

The CDR3 reads CAISAGTISSYEQYF. The CDR3 nucleotides read TGTGCCATCAGCGCCGGGACTATCAGCTCCTACGAGCAGTACTTC. This chain uses TRBV10-3 with TRBJ2-7; TRBD2 matches at 7 bases. The germline gives CDR1 ENHRY, CDR2 SYGVKD. V shed 6 bases and J 0 bases; nucleotides not matched to a gene: 8. The CDR3 extends over 15 amino acids.

The V call is TRBV6-5, the J call TRBJ2-1; TRBD2 matches 7 bases. CDR3 length equals 15 residues. V lost 2 bases to trimming and J lost 2 bases; unmatched junction nucleotides: 3. Germline V gene lookup returns CDR1 MNHEY and CDR2 SVGAGI. CDR3 protein: CASSYKREPYNEQFF. In DNA, the CDR3 is TGTGCCAGCAGTTACAAGCGGGAACCCTACAATGAGCAGTTCTTC.

The gene calls are TRBV27 and TRBJ2-1; 10 bases map to TRBD2. Unmatched junction bases numbered 11, after V lost 9 bases and J lost 9 bases. Germline-derived CDR1 and CDR2 are MNHEY and SMNVEV (reference sequence). CDR3 length: 14 amino acids. DNA for the CDR3: TGTGCCAGTAGCGGGACTAGCGAATTTGGTGAGCAGTTCTTC. It translates to CASSGTSEFGEQFF.

The rearrangement links TRBV11-3 to TRBJ1-1, with D perhaps matching TRBD1 (5 bases). The CDR3 contains 14 residues. Trimming cost V 3 bases and J 3 bases, with 11 bases left between them. The germline V gene encodes CDR1 SGHNT and CDR2 YENEEA. CDR3 residues: CASSFRVMDTEAFF. The CDR3 DNA is TGTGCCAGCAGCTTCAGGGTCATGGACACTGAAGCTTTCTTT.

Here the CDR3 DNA reads TGCGCCAGCGGCACAGGGTACACTGAAGCTTTCTTT. Translating gives CASGTGYTEAFF. This chain uses TRBV5-1 with TRBJ1-1; tentative D call: TRBD1 (6 bases). V lost 7 bases and J 3 bases, leaving 10 bases between the germline ends. CDR3 length equals 12 residues. CDR1 is SGHRS, CDR2 YFSETQ, per germline.

The CDR3 sequence is CASSAPEQGFTEAFF. The DNA for the CDR3 is TGTGCCAGCAGTGCCCCTGAACAGGGATTCACTGAAGCTTTCTTT. The chain has TRBV6-1 and TRBJ1-1; a weak D match, TRBD1 (6 bases). V was shortened by 4 bases and J by 4 bases, with 16 bases between the two germline ends. Germline CDR1 MNHNS, CDR2 SASEGT. The CDR3 has 15 residues.

The chain employs TRBV6-8 and TRBJ1-3, with D possibly being TRBD1 (5 bases). The CDR3 consists of 17 residues. V was cut by 5 bases and J by 4 bases, with 21 bases left in between. The germline gives CDR1 MNHGY, CDR2 SAAAGT. The CDR3 DNA reads TGTGCCAGCAGTACGGAGTTAAGGCAGGGAAAAGGAAACACCATATATTTT. It encodes CASSTELRQGKGNTIYF.